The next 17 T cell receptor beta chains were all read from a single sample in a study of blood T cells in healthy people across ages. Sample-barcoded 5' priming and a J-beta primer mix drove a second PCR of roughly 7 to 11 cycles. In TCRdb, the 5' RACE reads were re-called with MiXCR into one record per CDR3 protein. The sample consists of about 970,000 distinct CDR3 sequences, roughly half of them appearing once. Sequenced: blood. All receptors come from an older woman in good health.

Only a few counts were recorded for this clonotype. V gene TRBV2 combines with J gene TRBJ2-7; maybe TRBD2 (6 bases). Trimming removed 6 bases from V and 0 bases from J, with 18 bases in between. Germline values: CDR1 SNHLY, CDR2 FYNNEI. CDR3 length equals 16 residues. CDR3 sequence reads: CASRDILKGGSYEQYF. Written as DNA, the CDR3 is TGTGCCAGCAGAGATATCCTGAAGGGAGGCTCCTACGAGCAGTACTTC.

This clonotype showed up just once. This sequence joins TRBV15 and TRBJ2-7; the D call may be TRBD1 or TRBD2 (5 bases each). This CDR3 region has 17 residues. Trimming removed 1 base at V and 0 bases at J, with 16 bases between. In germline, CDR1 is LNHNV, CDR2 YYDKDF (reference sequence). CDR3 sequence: CATSRGRDRLSSYEQYF. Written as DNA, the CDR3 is TGTGCCACCAGCAGAGGCCGAGACAGACTATCCTCCTACGAGCAGTACTTC.

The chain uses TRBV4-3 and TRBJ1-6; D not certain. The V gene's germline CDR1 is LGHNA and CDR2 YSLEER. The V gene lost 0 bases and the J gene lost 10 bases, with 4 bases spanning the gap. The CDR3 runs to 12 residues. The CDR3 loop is CASSQDASPLHF. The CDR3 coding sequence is TGCGCCAGCAGCCAAGACGCGTCACCCCTCCACTTT.

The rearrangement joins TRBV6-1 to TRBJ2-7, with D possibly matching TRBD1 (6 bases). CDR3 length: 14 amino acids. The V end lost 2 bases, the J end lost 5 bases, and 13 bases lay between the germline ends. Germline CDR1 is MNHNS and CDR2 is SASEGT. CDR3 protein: CASSELRQADEQYF. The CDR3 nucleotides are TGTGCCAGCAGTGAACTTAGACAGGCAGACGAGCAGTACTTC.

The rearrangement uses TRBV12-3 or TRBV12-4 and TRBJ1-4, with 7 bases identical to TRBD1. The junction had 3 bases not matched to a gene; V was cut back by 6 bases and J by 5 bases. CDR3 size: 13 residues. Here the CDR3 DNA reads TGTGCCAGCAGGACAGGGTGGAATGAAAAACTGTTTTTT. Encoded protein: CASRTGWNEKLFF.

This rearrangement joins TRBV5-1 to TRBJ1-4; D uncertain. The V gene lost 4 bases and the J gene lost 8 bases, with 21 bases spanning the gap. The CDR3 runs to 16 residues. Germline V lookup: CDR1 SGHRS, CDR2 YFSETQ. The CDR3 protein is CASSRGPGGAGEKLFF. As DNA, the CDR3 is TGCGCCAGCAGCCGAGGCCCCGGCGGCGCCGGGGAAAAACTGTTTTTT. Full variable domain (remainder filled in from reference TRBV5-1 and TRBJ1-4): KAGVTQTPRYLIKTRGQQVTLSCSPISGHRSVSWYQQTPGQGLQFLFEYFSETQRNKGNFPGRFSGRQFSNSRSEMNVSTLELGDSALYLCASSRGPGGAGEKLFFGSGTQLSVL.

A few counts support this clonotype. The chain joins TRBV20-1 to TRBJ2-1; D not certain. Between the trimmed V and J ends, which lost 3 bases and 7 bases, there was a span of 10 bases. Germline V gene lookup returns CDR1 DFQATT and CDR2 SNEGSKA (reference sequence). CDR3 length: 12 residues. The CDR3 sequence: CSASLGWNEQFF. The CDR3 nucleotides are TGCAGTGCTAGTTTAGGGTGGAATGAGCAGTTCTTC.

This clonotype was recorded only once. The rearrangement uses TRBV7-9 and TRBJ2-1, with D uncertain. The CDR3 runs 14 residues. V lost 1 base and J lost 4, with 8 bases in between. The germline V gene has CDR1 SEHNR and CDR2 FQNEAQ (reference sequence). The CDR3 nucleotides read TGTGCCAGCAGCTTAGATCCGGTTTACAATGAGCAGTTCTTC. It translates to CASSLDPVYNEQFF. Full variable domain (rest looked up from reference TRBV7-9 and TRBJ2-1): DTGVSQNPRHKITKRGQNVTFRCDPISEHNRLYWYRQTLGQGPEFLTYFQNEAQLEKSRLLSDRFSAERPKGSFSTLEIQRTEQGDSAMYLCASSLDPVYNEQFFGPGTRLTVL.

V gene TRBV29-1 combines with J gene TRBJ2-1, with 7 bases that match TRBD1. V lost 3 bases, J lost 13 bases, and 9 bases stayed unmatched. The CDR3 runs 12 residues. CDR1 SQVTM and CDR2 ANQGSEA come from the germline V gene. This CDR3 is CSVDLQGETQFF. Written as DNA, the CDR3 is TGCAGCGTTGATTTGCAGGGGGAGACCCAGTTCTTC.

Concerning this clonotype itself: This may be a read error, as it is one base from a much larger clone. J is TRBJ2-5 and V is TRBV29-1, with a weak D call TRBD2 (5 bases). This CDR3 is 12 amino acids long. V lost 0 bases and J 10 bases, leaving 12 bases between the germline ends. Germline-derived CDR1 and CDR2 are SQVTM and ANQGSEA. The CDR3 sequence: CSVEEGVQHQYF. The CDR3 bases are TGCAGCGTTGAAGAGGGAGTTCAGCACCAGTACTTC.

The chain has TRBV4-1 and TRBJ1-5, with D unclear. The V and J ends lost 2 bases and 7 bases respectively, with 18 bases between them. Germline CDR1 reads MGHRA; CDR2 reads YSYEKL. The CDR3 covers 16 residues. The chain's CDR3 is CASSQFPRERRQPQHF. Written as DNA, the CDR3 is TGCGCCAGCAGCCAATTCCCGCGGGAGCGTCGGCAGCCCCAGCATTTT.

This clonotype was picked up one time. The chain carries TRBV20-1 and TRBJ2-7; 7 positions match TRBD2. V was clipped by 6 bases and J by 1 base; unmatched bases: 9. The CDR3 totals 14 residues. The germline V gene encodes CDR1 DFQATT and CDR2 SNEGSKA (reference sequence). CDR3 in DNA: TGCAGTGCCAAAACTAGCGCTGATTCCTACGAGCAGTACTTC. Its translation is CSAKTSADSYEQYF.

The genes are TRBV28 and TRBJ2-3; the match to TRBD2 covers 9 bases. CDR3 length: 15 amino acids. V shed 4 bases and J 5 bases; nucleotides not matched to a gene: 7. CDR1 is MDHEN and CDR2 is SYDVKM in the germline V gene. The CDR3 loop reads CASSSSGVGGDTQYF. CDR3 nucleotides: TGTGCCAGCAGTTCTAGCGGGGTCGGTGGAGATACGCAGTATTTT. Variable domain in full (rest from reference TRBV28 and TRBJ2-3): DVKVTQSSRYLVKRTGEKVFLECVQDMDHENMFWYRQDPGLGLRLIYFSYDVKMKEKGDIPEGYSVSREKKERFSLILESASTNQTSMYLCASSSSGVGGDTQYFGPGTRLTVL.

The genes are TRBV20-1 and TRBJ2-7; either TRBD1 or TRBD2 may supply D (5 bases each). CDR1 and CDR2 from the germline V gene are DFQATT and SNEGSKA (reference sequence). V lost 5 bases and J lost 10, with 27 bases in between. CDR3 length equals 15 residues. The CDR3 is CSAGPPGTGLGTQYF. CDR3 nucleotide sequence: TGCAGTGCTGGCCCCCCCGGGACGGGTTTGGGCACCCAGTACTTC.

CDR3 protein: CASSQALLQRPQHF. The CDR3 bases are TGCGCCAGCAGCCAGGCCTTACTTCAGCGGCCCCAGCATTTT. The rearrangement links TRBV4-1 to TRBJ1-5; D not resolved. V lost 3 bases and J lost 9, with 15 bases in between. Germline CDR1 and CDR2: MGHRA and YSYEKL. This CDR3 region has 14 residues.

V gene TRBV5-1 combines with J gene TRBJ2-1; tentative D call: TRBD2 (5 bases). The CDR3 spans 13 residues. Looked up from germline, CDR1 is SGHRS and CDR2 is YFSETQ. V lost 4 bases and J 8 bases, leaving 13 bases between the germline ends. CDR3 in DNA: TGCGCCAGCAGCCCGGTCGTGCGGGATGAGCAGTTCTTC. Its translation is CASSPVVRDEQFF.

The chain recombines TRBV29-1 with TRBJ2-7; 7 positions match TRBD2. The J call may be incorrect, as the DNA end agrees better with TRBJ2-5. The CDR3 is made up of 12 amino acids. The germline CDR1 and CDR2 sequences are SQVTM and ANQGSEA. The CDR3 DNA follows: TGCAGCGCCCGGTTGGGGGGGGAGACCCAGTACTTC. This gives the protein CSARLGGETQYF.